This is a list of T cell receptor beta chains from one sample in a study of blood T cells in healthy people across ages. TCRdb redid the calling of the 5' RACE reads with MiXCR, one entry per CDR3 protein. The sample has about 1,800,000 distinct CDR3 sequences, over 25% seen once; the top ten hold about 7.7%. Source material: blood. These TCRs come from a woman aged 25 to 39 in good health. CDR3s include the opening cysteine and the closing phenylalanine or tryptophan. The order of the fields is J gene, CDR3 length, clone size, D gene, V gene, CDR3 protein, CDR3 DNA. A D gene is named only where the DNA matches it firmly. Clone size appears in some rows only: once, few, many, or a class for an expanded clone.

J gene: TRBJ2-1; CDR3 length: 13; clone size: NA; D gene: TRBD2; V gene: TRBV20-1; CDR3 protein: CSARTSGYHEQFF; CDR3 DNA: TGCAGTGCTCGGACTAGCGGGTACCATGAGCAGTTCTTC
J gene: TRBJ2-3; CDR3 length: 16; clone size: NA; D gene: TRBD2; V gene: TRBV5-1; CDR3 protein: CASSSGGTRGTDTQYF; CDR3 DNA: TGCGCCAGCAGCTCGGGCGGGACTAGGGGCACAGATACGCAGTATTTT
J gene: TRBJ2-3; CDR3 length: 14; clone size: many; D gene: NA; V gene: TRBV2; CDR3 protein: CASSLTTFSDTQYF; CDR3 DNA: TGTGCCAGCAGTTTAACTACCTTCTCAGATACGCAGTATTTT
J gene: TRBJ2-5; CDR3 length: 17; clone size: once; D gene: TRBD2; V gene: TRBV12-3/TRBV12-4; CDR3 protein: CASSWEPGLGACNEQYF; CDR3 DNA: TGTGCCAGCAGTTGGGAACCGGGACTAGGGGCCTGCAATGAGCAGTACTTC
J gene: TRBJ2-4; CDR3 length: 16; clone size: few; D gene: TRBD2; V gene: TRBV15; CDR3 protein: CATSRGLAGTYNEQYF; CDR3 DNA: TGTGCCACCAGCAGAGGGCTAGCGGGAACGTACAATGAGCAGTACTTC
J gene: TRBJ2-7; CDR3 length: 15; clone size: NA; D gene: TRBD2; V gene: TRBV20-1; CDR3 protein: CSARAGTRRVNEQYF; CDR3 DNA: TGCAGTGCTAGAGCTGGGACTAGAAGGGTCAATGAGCAGTACTTC
J gene: TRBJ2-3; CDR3 length: 16; clone size: few; D gene: NA; V gene: TRBV7-9; CDR3 protein: CASSLVVTEETDTQYF; CDR3 DNA: TGTGCCAGCAGCTTAGTGGTGACAGAGGAAACAGATACGCAGTATTTT
J gene: TRBJ2-1; CDR3 length: 14; clone size: NA; D gene: NA; V gene: TRBV7-2; CDR3 protein: CASNSGLACNEQFF; CDR3 DNA: TGTGCCAGCAACTCGGGACTGGCTTGCAATGAGCAGTTCTTC
J gene: TRBJ1-1; CDR3 length: 13; clone size: NA; D gene: NA; V gene: TRBV4-3; CDR3 protein: CASSQGGATEAFF; CDR3 DNA: TGTGCCAGCAGCCAAGGGGGGGCCACTGAAGCTTTCTTT
J gene: TRBJ2-5; CDR3 length: 16; clone size: many; D gene: NA; V gene: TRBV7-6; CDR3 protein: CASSLPAGRGVETQYF; CDR3 DNA: TGTGCCAGCAGCTTACCGGCGGGACGCGGCGTGGAGACCCAGTACTTC
J gene: TRBJ1-2; CDR3 length: 14; clone size: few; D gene: NA; V gene: TRBV4-1; CDR3 protein: CASSPQLANYGYTF; CDR3 DNA: TGCGCCAGCAGCCCTCAACTCGCTAACTATGGCTACACCTTC
J gene: TRBJ1-4; CDR3 length: 15; clone size: few; D gene: TRBD1; V gene: TRBV9; CDR3 protein: CASSPPDREDEKLFF; CDR3 DNA: TGTGCCAGCAGCCCGCCGGACAGGGAGGATGAAAAACTGTTTTTT
J gene: TRBJ2-1; CDR3 length: 17; clone size: NA; D gene: TRBD2; V gene: TRBV4-3; CDR3 protein: CASSQDIPSGFYNEQFF; CDR3 DNA: TGCGCCAGCAGCCAAGATATCCCTAGCGGATTCTACAATGAGCAGTTCTTC
J gene: TRBJ2-1; CDR3 length: 16; clone size: NA; D gene: TRBD2; V gene: TRBV7-6; CDR3 protein: CANSLLGLGPRNEQFF; CDR3 DNA: TGTGCCAACAGCTTATTGGGACTAGGGCCCCGCAATGAGCAGTTCTTC
J gene: TRBJ1-1; CDR3 length: 17; clone size: few; D gene: TRBD1; V gene: TRBV18; CDR3 protein: CASSPQQDRGRSTEAFF; CDR3 DNA: TGTGCCAGCTCACCCCAACAAGACAGGGGGCGATCTACTGAAGCTTTCTTT
J gene: TRBJ2-1; CDR3 length: 16; clone size: NA; D gene: NA; V gene: TRBV5-1; CDR3 protein: CASSQTTTSSYNEQFF; CDR3 DNA: TGCGCCAGCAGCCAAACGACTACTAGCTCCTACAATGAGCAGTTCTTC
J gene: TRBJ2-1; CDR3 length: 15; clone size: few; D gene: TRBD2; V gene: TRBV20-1; CDR3 protein: CSAPRLAGGPHEQFF; CDR3 DNA: TGCAGTGCCCCGAGACTAGCGGGAGGGCCGCATGAGCAGTTCTTC
J gene: TRBJ2-1; CDR3 length: 17; clone size: NA; D gene: NA; V gene: TRBV12-3/TRBV12-4; CDR3 protein: CASSTSRAGSSYNEQFF; CDR3 DNA: TGTGCCAGCAGCACCTCTAGGGCCGGGAGTTCCTACAATGAGCAGTTCTTC
J gene: TRBJ1-5; CDR3 length: 17; clone size: NA; D gene: NA; V gene: TRBV18; CDR3 protein: CASSLSFRQDSNQPQHF; CDR3 DNA: TGTGCCAGCTCTCTCAGCTTCCGACAGGATAGCAATCAGCCCCAGCATTTT
J gene: TRBJ2-7; CDR3 length: 11; clone size: NA; D gene: NA; V gene: TRBV6-1; CDR3 protein: CVSSDWGQQYF; CDR3 DNA: TGTGTCAGCAGTGACTGGGGGCAGCAGTACTTC
J gene: TRBJ2-7; CDR3 length: 13; clone size: many; D gene: NA; V gene: TRBV12-3/TRBV12-4; CDR3 protein: CASSTGFTYEQYF; CDR3 DNA: TGTGCCAGCAGCACAGGTTTCACCTACGAGCAGTACTTC
J gene: TRBJ2-1; CDR3 length: 15; clone size: many; D gene: NA; V gene: TRBV3-1; CDR3 protein: CASRGAGAPGDEQFF; CDR3 DNA: TGTGCCAGCCGTGGGGCGGGGGCCCCGGGGGATGAGCAGTTCTTC
J gene: TRBJ1-2; CDR3 length: 13; clone size: NA; D gene: NA; V gene: TRBV12-3/TRBV12-4; CDR3 protein: CASSLVNGYGYTF; CDR3 DNA: TGTGCCAGCAGTTTGGTTAACGGATATGGCTACACCTTC
J gene: TRBJ2-5; CDR3 length: 14; clone size: many; D gene: NA; V gene: TRBV5-7; CDR3 protein: CASSQWLARETQYF; CDR3 DNA: TGTGCCAGCAGCCAATGGCTAGCGAGAGAGACCCAGTACTTC
J gene: TRBJ2-3; CDR3 length: 12; clone size: many; D gene: NA; V gene: TRBV29-1; CDR3 protein: CSVEQGTDTQYF; CDR3 DNA: TGCAGCGTTGAACAGGGCACAGATACGCAGTATTTT
J gene: TRBJ1-5; CDR3 length: 14; clone size: few; D gene: NA; V gene: TRBV5-5; CDR3 protein: CASSTGGGDQPQHF; CDR3 DNA: TGTGCCAGCAGCACCGGGGGGGGCGATCAGCCCCAGCATTTT
J gene: TRBJ1-4; CDR3 length: 15; clone size: NA; D gene: NA; V gene: TRBV9; CDR3 protein: CASSAGGGSGEKLFF; CDR3 DNA: TGTGCCAGCAGCGCCGGGGGAGGGAGCGGTGAAAAACTGTTTTTT
J gene: TRBJ2-7; CDR3 length: 15; clone size: NA; D gene: NA; V gene: TRBV11-2; CDR3 protein: CASNSRGGGGNEQYF; CDR3 DNA: TGTGCCAGCAACTCCCGTGGGGGAGGGGGCAACGAGCAGTACTTC